This T cell receptor (beta chain) was sequenced in a study of Ad26.COV2.S vaccination and SARS-CoV-2 variants. Looking at the study overall: As a participant in COV1001, the donor was in the Ad26.COV2.S trial arm. Study results and limitations: The placebo group had lower spike-specific TCR breadth than the vaccine recipients did.

Profiled with immunoSEQ multiplex PCR; TCRdb holds only in-frame clones, not every one. The repertoire has 380,000 or so clones, 65% to 90% of them found once; the top ten carry 9.5% to 12%. On this clone itself: Its antigen remains unknown.

Germline CDR1 and CDR2: ENHRY and SYGVKD. This CDR3 spans 12 amino acids. The germline V and J ends were trimmed by 6 bases and 5 bases, with 7 bases remaining between them. Treatment specified: approximately 18 received Ad26.COV2.S at low or high dose, single or two shots; 5 received placebo; per-sample allocation not given. Repertoires come from day 63 after the first vaccine or placebo injection. The donor was a Boston adult aged 18-55 years. Spike of the Wuhan-strain SARS-CoV-2 was expressed by an Ad26 vector, which formed the vaccine. This receptor was taken from a person aged 18-65 years who received the Ad26.COV2.S COVID-19 vaccine or a placebo. Sequencing was performed on peripheral blood, taken in a trial of Ad26.COV2.S vaccine versus placebo. The chain is built from TRBV10-3 and TRBJ2-2; no clear D. The CDR3 nucleotides read TGTGCCATCAGGGAAGGTACCGGGGAGCTGTTTTTT. Its protein is CAIREGTGELFF.